This T cell receptor beta chain was obtained from a study of molecular identifiers for immune sequencing clone quantification. This clonotype was recorded a few times. An end of the junction differs from the germline gene, which may be a read error. A single record per CDR3 protein comes from TCRdb applying MiXCR to the PCR reads. The repertoire holds under 600,000 distinct CDR3 sequences, with about a fifth as singletons. Germline values: CDR1 SGDLS, CDR2 YYNGEE. This CDR3 spans 16 amino acids. The chain employs TRBV9 and TRBJ2-1, with 10 bases identical to TRBD2. Sequencing was carried out using naive CD8+ T cells from blood, with Jurkat cell RNA spiked in. As for subset: FACS-sorted CD8+CD4-CCR7+CD45RA+ naive T cells. This TCR was sampled from a human donor in good health. Some libraries in this study had Jurkat cell RNA spiked in. For the CDR3, the DNA is TGTGCCAGCACCGTAGAGGGACTAGCGACTCTCAATGAGCAGTTCTTC. Translation gives CASTVEGLATLNEQFF.